The present T cell receptor (beta chain) was sequenced within a study of blood T cell repertoires in COVID-19. Overall study context: T cells, B-cell-depleted T cells, or PBMCs supplied cDNA or gDNA.

Those enrolled, adults aged roughly 18 to 89 years, came from 20 to 25 US areas. The data were produced by immunoSEQ multiplex PCR, yet TCRdb's version contains in-frame clones alone and is incomplete. The sample lists 350,000 to 450,000 clones, around 92% occurring once. This clone came up many times. The V end lost 2 bases, the J end lost 3 bases, and 12 bases lay between the germline ends. Germline CDR1 reads SGHRS; CDR2 reads YFSETQ. This CDR3 comprises 15 residues. The material sequenced was PBMCs or T cells enriched from blood (not recorded which). This TCR was sampled from a young woman who had recovered from COVID-19. The chain links TRBV5-1 to TRBJ1-3; tentative D call: TRBD1 (5 bases). The CDR3 protein is CASSFYRIFGNTIYF. The CDR3 bases are TGCGCCAGCAGCTTTTACAGGATATTTGGAAACACCATATATTTT. Full variable domain (remainder filled in from reference TRBV5-1 and TRBJ1-3): KAGVTQTPRYLIKTRGQQVTLSCSPISGHRSVSWYQQTPGQGLQFLFEYFSETQRNKGNFPGRFSGRQFSNSRSEMNVSTLELGDSALYLCASSFYRIFGNTIYFGEGSWLTVV.